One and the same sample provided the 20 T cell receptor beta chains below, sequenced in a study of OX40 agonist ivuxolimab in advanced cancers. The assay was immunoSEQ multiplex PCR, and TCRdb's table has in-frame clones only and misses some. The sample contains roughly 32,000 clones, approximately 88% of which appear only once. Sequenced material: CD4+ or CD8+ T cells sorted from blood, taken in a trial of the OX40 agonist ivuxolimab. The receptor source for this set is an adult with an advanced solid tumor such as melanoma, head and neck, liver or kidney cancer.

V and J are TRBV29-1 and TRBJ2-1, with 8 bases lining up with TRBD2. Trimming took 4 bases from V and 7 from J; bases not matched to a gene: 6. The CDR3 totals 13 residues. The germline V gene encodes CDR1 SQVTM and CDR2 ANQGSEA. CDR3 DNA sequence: TGCAGCGTTGTCCCGGGGGGGCGGAATGAGCAGTTCTTC. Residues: CSVVPGGRNEQFF.

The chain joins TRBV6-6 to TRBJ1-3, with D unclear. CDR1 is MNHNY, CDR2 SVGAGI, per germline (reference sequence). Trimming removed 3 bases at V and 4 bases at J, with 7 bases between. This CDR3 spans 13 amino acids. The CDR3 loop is CASSYGAGNTIYF. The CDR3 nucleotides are TGTGCCAGCAGTTATGGAGCCGGAAACACCATATATTTT.

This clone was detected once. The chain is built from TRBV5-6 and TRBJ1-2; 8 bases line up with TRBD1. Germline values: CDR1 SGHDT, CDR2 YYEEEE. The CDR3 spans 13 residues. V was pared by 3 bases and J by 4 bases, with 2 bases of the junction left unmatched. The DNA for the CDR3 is TGTGCCAGCAGCTCCGGACAGGGCTATGGCTACACCTTC. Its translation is CASSSGQGYGYTF.

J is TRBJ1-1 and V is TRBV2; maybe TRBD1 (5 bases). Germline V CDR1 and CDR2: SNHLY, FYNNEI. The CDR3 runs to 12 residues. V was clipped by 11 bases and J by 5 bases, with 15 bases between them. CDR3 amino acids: CAGTLGVTEAFF. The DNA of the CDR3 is TGTGCCGGGACCCTGGGCGTAACTGAAGCTTTCTTT.

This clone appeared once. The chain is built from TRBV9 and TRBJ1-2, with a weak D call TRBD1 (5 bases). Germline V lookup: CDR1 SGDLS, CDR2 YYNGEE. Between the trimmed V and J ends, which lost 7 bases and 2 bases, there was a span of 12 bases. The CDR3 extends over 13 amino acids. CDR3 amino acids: CASGPRGNYGYTF. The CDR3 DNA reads TGTGCCAGCGGCCCCCGGGGGAACTATGGCTACACCTTC. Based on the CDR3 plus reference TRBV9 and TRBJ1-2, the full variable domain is DSGVTQTPKHLITATGQRVTLRCSPRSGDLSVYWYQQSLDQGLQFLIQYYNGEERAKGNILERFSAQQFPDLHSELNLSSLELGDSALYFCASGPRGNYGYTFGSGTRLTVV.

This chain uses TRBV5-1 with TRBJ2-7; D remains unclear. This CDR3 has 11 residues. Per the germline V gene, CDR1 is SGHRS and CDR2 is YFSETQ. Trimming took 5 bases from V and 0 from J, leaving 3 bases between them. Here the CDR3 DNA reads TGCGCCAGCAGGAACTCCTACGAGCAGTACTTC. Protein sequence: CASRNSYEQYF.

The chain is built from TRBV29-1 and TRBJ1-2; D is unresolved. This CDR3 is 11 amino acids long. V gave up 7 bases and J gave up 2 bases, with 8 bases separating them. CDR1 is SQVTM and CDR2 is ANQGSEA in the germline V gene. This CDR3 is CSGQGNYGYTF. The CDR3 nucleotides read TGCAGCGGTCAAGGGAACTATGGCTACACCTTC.

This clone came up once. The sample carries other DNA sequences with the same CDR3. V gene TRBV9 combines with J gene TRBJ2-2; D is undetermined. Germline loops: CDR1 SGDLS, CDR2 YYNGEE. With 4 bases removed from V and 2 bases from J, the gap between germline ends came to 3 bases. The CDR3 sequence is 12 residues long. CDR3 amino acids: CASSPNTGELFF. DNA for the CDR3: TGTGCCAGCAGCCCCAACACCGGGGAGCTGTTTTTT.

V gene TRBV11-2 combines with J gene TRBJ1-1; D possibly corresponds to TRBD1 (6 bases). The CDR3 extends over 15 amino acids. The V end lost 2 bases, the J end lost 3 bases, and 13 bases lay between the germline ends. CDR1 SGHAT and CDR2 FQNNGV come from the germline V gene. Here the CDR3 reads CASSLMVQGYTEAFF. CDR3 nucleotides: TGTGCCAGCAGCTTAATGGTACAGGGTTACACTGAAGCTTTCTTT.

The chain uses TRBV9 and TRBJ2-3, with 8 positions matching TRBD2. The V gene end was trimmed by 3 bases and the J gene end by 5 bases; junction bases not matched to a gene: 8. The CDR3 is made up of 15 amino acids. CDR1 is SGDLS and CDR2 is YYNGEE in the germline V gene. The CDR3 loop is CASSASGLAGDTQYF. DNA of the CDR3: TGTGCCAGCAGCGCAAGCGGACTAGCTGGAGATACGCAGTATTTT.

DNA for the CDR3: TGTGCCAGCAGTTACATTGGCGGGGCCTATGGCTACACCTTC. Translating it yields CASSYIGGAYGYTF. The chain links TRBV6-5 to TRBJ1-2, with D maybe TRBD1 (5 bases). This CDR3 has 14 amino acids. Germline assignment: CDR1 MNHEY and CDR2 SVGAGI. Trimming cost V 2 bases and J 4 bases, with 11 bases left between them.

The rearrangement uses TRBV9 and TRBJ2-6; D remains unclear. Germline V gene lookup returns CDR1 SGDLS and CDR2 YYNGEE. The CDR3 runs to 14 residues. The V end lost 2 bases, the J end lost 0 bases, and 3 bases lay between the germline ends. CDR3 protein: CASSVFSGANVLTF. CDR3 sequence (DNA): TGTGCCAGCAGCGTCTTCTCTGGGGCCAACGTCCTGACTTTC.

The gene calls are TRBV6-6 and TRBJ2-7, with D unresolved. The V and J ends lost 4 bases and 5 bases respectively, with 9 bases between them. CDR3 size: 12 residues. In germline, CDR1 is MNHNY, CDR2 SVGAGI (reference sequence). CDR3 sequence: CASSWQVNEQYF. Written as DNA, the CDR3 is TGTGCCAGCAGTTGGCAGGTGAACGAGCAGTACTTC.

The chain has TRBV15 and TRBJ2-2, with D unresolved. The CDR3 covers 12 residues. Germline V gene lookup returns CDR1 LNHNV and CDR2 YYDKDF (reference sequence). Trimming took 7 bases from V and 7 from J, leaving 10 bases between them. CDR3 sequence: CATKGWSGELFF. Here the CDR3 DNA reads TGTGCCACCAAGGGTTGGAGCGGGGAGCTGTTTTTT.

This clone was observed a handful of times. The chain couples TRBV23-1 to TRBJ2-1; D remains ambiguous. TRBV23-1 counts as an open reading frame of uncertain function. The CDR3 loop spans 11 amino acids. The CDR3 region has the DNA TGCGCGTCACTGGAAAACAATGAGCAGTTCTTC. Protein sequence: CASLENNEQFF.

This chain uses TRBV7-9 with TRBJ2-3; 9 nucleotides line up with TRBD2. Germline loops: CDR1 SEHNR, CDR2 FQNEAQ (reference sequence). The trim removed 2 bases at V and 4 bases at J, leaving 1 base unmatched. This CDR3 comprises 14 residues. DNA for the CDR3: TGTGCCAGCAGCTTACGGACTAGCGCAGATACGCAGTATTTT. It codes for CASSLRTSADTQYF.

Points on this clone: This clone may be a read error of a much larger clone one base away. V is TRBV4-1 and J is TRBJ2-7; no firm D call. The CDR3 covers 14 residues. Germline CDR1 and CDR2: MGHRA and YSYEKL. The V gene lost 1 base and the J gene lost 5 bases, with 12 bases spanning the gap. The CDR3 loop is CASSQAPSVDEQYF. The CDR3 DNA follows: TGCGCCAGCAGCCAAGCCCCGAGTGTGGACGAGCAGTACTTC.

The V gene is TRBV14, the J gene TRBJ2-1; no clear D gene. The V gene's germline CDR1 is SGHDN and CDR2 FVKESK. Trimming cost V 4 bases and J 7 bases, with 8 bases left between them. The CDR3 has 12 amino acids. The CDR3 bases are TGTGCCAGCAGCCTCCTTGGGAATGAGCAGTTCTTC. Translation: CASSLLGNEQFF.

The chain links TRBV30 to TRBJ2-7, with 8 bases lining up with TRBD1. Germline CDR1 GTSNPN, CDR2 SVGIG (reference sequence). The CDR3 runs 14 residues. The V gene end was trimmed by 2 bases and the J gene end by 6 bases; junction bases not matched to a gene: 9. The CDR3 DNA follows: TGTGCCTGGAGTCCCGGGACAGGAGGTCGCGAGCAGTACTTC. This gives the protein CAWSPGTGGREQYF.

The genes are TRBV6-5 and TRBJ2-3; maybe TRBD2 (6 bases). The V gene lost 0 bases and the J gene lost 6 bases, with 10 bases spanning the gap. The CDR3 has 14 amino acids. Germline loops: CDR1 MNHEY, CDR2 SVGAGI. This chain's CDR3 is CASSYSQRGDTQYF. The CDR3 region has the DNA TGTGCCAGCAGTTACTCCCAACGGGGGGATACGCAGTATTTT.